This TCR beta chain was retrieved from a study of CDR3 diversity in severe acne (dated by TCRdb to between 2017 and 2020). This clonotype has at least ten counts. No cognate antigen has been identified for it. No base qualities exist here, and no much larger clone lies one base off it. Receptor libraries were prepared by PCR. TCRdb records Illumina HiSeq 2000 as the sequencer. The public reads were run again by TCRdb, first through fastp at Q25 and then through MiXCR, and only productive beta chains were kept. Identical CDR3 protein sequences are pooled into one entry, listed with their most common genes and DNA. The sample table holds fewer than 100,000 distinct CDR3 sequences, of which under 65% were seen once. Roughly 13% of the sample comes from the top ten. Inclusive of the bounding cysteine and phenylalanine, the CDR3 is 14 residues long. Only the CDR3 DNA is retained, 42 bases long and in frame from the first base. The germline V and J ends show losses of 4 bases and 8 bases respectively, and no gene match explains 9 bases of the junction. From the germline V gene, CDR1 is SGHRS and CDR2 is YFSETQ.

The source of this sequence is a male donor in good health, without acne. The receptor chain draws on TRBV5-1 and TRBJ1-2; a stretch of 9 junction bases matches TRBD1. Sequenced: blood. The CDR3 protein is CASSIEQGAQGYTF. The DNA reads TGCGCCAGCAGCATTGAACAGGGGGCGCAAGGCTACACCTTC.